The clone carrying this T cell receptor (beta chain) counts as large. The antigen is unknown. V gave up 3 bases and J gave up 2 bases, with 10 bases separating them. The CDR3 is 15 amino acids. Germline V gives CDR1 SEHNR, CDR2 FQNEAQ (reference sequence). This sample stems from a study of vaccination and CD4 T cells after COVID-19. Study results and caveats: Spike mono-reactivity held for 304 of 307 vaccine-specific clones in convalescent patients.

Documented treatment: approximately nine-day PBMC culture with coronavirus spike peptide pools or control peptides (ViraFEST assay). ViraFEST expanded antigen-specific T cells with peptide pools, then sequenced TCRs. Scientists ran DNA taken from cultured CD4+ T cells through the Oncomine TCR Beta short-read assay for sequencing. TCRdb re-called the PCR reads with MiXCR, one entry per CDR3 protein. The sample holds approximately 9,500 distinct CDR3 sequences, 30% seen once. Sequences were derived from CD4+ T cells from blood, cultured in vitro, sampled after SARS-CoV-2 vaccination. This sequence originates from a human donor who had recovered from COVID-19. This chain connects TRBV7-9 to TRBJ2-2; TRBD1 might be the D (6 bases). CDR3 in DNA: TGTGCCAGCAGCTTCGGGACACCAAACACCGGGGAGCTGTTTTTT. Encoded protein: CASSFGTPNTGELFF.